One sample yielded the 21 T cell receptor beta chains listed below, sequenced in a study of cytomegalovirus exposure and HLA in healthy donors. Both 60 Vbeta primers and 13 Jbeta primers went into the PCR. This table comes from immunoSEQ multiplex PCR, and its TCRdb copy is limited to in-frame clones, with some not included. The sample includes approximately 110,000 clones, approximately 84% of them seen just once. Sequenced sample: PBMCs. The receptors were sampled from a middle-aged man in good health and CMV-seronegative.

This clone was observed a few times. The rearrangement links TRBV4-3 to TRBJ2-2; D is unclear. Germline lookup yields CDR1 LGHNA and CDR2 YSLEER. This CDR3 spans 14 amino acids. V was clipped by 2 bases and J by 0 bases, with 4 bases between them. This CDR3 reads CASSQSPNTGELFF. The DNA of the CDR3 is TGCGCCAGCAGCCAATCTCCGAACACCGGGGAGCTGTTTTTT.

V gene TRBV12-5 combines with J gene TRBJ2-7, with 8 positions matching TRBD2. Per germline, CDR1 LGHNT and CDR2 FRNRAP. V dropped 7 bases and J dropped 7; count of bases not matched to a gene: 12. The CDR3 is made up of 14 amino acids. The CDR3 is CASAGGTHWEEQYF. The CDR3 region has the DNA TGTGCTAGTGCGGGGGGGACACATTGGGAGGAGCAGTACTTC.

This chain connects TRBV11-2 to TRBJ1-1; 7 nucleotides match TRBD1. This CDR3 spans 13 amino acids. Germline loops: CDR1 SGHAT, CDR2 FQNNGV. Trimming cost V 5 bases and J 11 bases; bases outside gene matches: 11. The chain's CDR3 is CASSLIQGPYAFF. DNA of the CDR3: TGTGCCAGCAGCCTTATACAGGGGCCGTATGCTTTCTTT.

This clone was seen a handful of times. J is TRBJ2-7 and V is TRBV6-5; D is possibly TRBD1 (6 bases). The germline CDR1 and CDR2 sequences are MNHEY and SVGAGI. V shed 10 bases and J shed 2 bases, with 15 bases lying between them. This CDR3 is built from 13 residues. Written as DNA, the CDR3 is TGTGCCACCGGACCCAGGGGCCCCTACGAGCAGTACTTC. Translation: CATGPRGPYEQYF.

This clone was observed a single time. The chain couples TRBV29-1 to TRBJ2-1, with a possible D match to TRBD1 (5 bases). Germline CDR1 reads SQVTM; CDR2 reads ANQGSEA. CDR3 length: 13 residues. The V gene lost 3 bases and the J gene lost 8 bases, with 14 bases spanning the gap. As DNA, the CDR3 is TGCAGCGTTGATTTGGGGCTCGCGGATGAGCAGTTCTTC. Protein product: CSVDLGLADEQFF.

CDR3 nucleotide sequence: TGTGCCAGCAGCTCCTCGGACAGGGTGGCAGCTTTCTTT. Translated, it gives CASSSSDRVAAFF. V and J are TRBV16 and TRBJ1-1; 8 bases line up with TRBD1. This CDR3 has 13 amino acids. Germline-derived CDR1 and CDR2 are KGHSY and FQNENV. The V gene end was trimmed by 5 bases and the J gene end by 10 bases; junction bases not matched to a gene: 9.

This chain joins TRBV27 and TRBJ1-6, with D maybe TRBD1 (5 bases). Germline CDR1 MNHEY, CDR2 SMNVEV (reference sequence). This CDR3 has 15 amino acids. With 5 bases removed from V and 6 bases from J, the gap between germline ends came to 14 bases. Written as DNA, the CDR3 is TGTGCCAGCAGTAAAAATTCGGACATTAATTCACCCCTCCACTTT. Protein sequence: CASSKNSDINSPLHF.

This chain links TRBV7-8 with TRBJ2-7; no definite D call. Looked up from germline, CDR1 is SGHVS and CDR2 is FQNEAQ. V dropped 4 bases and J dropped 4 bases, with 8 bases sitting between them. The CDR3 is made up of 12 amino acids. As DNA, the CDR3 is TGTGCCAGCAGCTCCCCCCTATACGAGCAGTACTTC. It yields the protein CASSSPLYEQYF.

This clone has a handful of counts. The rearrangement links TRBV2 to TRBJ1-2; D remains ambiguous. Trimming removed 4 bases from V and 10 bases from J, with 10 bases in between. Germline-derived CDR1 and CDR2 are SNHLY and FYNNEI. This CDR3 contains 11 residues. The chain's CDR3 is CASSGAGPYTF. CDR3 DNA: TGTGCCAGCAGTGGGGCCGGCCCCTACACCTTC. Together with reference TRBV2 and TRBJ1-2, the CDR3 gives the full variable domain: EPEVTQTPSHQVTQMGQEVILRCVPISNHLYFYWYRQILGQKVEFLVSFYNNEISEKSEIFDDQFSVERPDGSNFTLKIRSTKLEDSAMYFCASSGAGPYTFGSGTRLTVV.

The gene calls are TRBV7-8 and TRBJ1-1; D is possibly TRBD1 (5 bases). CDR3 length: 14 residues. The germline CDR1 and CDR2 sequences are SGHVS and FQNEAQ. V was shortened by 7 bases and J by 4 bases, with 16 bases between the two germline ends. Here the CDR3 DNA reads TGTGCCAGCACGTCGTCCCGGCAGGGCACTGAAGCTTTCTTT. It translates to CASTSSRQGTEAFF.

The rearrangement joins TRBV11-1 to TRBJ2-6, with unresolved D. V was pared by 4 bases and J by 0 bases, with 16 bases between. This CDR3 is 18 amino acids long. The V gene's germline CDR1 is SGHAT and CDR2 FQDESV (reference sequence). The CDR3 DNA reads TGTGCCAGCAGCTCCTTGCGCGAGTTTAGCTCTGGGGCCAACGTCCTGACTTTC. As protein: CASSSLREFSSGANVLTF.

V and J are TRBV18 and TRBJ2-6, with 7 nucleotides matching TRBD1. The J segment lost 1 base and the V segment lost 6 bases, leaving 6 bases of the junction unmatched. CDR3 length: 16 amino acids. The germline CDR1 and CDR2 sequences are KGHSH and LQKENI. CDR3 DNA: TGTGCCAGCTCCAATCTCAGGGGGTCTGGGGCCAACGTCCTGACTTTC. Residues: CASSNLRGSGANVLTF.

The gene calls are TRBV2 and TRBJ1-3; TRBD1 might be the D (6 bases). Looked up from germline, CDR1 is SNHLY and CDR2 is FYNNEI. Trimming removed 6 bases from V and 6 bases from J, with 27 bases in between. The CDR3 covers 18 residues. CDR3 amino acids: CASSEIGQGRTTQNTIYF. DNA for the CDR3: TGTGCCAGCAGCGAGATAGGGCAGGGGCGAACAACCCAAAACACCATATATTTT.

V usage is TRBV9 and J usage is TRBJ2-7; tentative D call: TRBD2 (5 bases). The CDR3 loop spans 13 amino acids. CDR1 and CDR2 from the germline V gene are SGDLS and YYNGEE. V shed 0 bases and J shed 4 bases, with 8 bases lying between them. CDR3 nucleotides: TGTGCCAGCAGCGTAGACGAGGGTTACGAGCAGTACTTC. This translates into CASSVDEGYEQYF.

This rearrangement joins TRBV2 to TRBJ2-5, with D perhaps TRBD1 (6 bases). The CDR3 totals 13 residues. Looked up from germline, CDR1 is SNHLY and CDR2 is FYNNEI. Trimming took 9 bases from V and 1 from J, leaving 12 bases between them. For the CDR3, the DNA is TGTGCCAGTCACGGACAGACCCAAGAGACCCAGTACTTC. Translation gives CASHGQTQETQYF.

This clone was counted between two and nine times. This chain connects TRBV29-1 to TRBJ2-3; 12 bases are shared with TRBD2. Germline V gives CDR1 SQVTM, CDR2 ANQGSEA. V was clipped by 0 bases and J by 7 bases; unmatched bases: 11. The CDR3 consists of 17 residues. In nucleotides, the CDR3 is TGCAGCGTTGAAGATCCGTGGCTAGCGGGAGGGAGAAATACGCAGTATTTT. As protein: CSVEDPWLAGGRNTQYF.

The chain is built from TRBV28 and TRBJ2-7, with a tentative D call TRBD2 (5 bases). V gave up 4 bases and J gave up 3 bases, with 10 bases separating them. The CDR3 is 13 amino acids. The germline CDR1 and CDR2 sequences are MDHEN and SYDVKM. CDR3 DNA sequence: TGTGCCAGCAGTTCGGGGATACACTACGAGCAGTACTTC. This sequence encodes CASSSGIHYEQYF.

The V call is TRBV28, the J call TRBJ2-7, with 8 bases identical to TRBD2. This CDR3 region has 14 residues. Germline-derived CDR1 and CDR2 are MDHEN and SYDVKM. The ends lost 8 bases at V and 3 bases at J; junction bases unmatched: 9. The CDR3: CASRGSGRVYEQYF. The CDR3 nucleotides read TGTGCCAGCCGGGGGTCCGGGAGGGTCTACGAGCAGTACTTC.

Comment on this clone: An end of the junction does not agree with germline; a read error may underlie this. The V and J genes are TRBV30 and TRBJ2-3; 12 bases align to TRBD1. The CDR3 is made up of 13 amino acids. Germline V gives CDR1 GTSNPN, CDR2 SVGIG (reference sequence). CDR3 nucleotides: TGTGCCTGGGCGGGAGTGGGGACAGGGGGCGGGCATTTT. It is translated as CAWAGVGTGGGHF.

V gene TRBV19 combines with J gene TRBJ1-1, with 10 bases lining up with TRBD1. The CDR3 loop spans 17 amino acids. The trim removed 2 bases at V and 5 bases at J, leaving 11 bases unmatched. CDR1 and CDR2 from the germline V gene are LNHDA and SQIVND (reference sequence). The CDR3 here is CASSIYDRGGQGTEAFF. For the CDR3, the DNA is TGTGCCAGTAGTATATATGATCGTGGGGGACAGGGGACTGAAGCTTTCTTT.

This rearrangement joins TRBV7-6 to TRBJ2-1, with 9 bases identical to TRBD2. CDR1 is SGHVS and CDR2 is FNYEAQ in the germline V gene. The CDR3 is 15 amino acids. Trimming removed 5 bases from V and 8 bases from J; junction bases left unmatched: 10. CDR3 protein: CASSLRTSDFDEQFF. The DNA of the CDR3 is TGTGCCAGCAGCCTTCGGACTAGCGATTTCGATGAGCAGTTCTTC.